Listed here are 8 T cell receptor beta chains from one sample, sequenced in a study of blood T cell repertoires in COVID-19. This table comes from immunoSEQ multiplex PCR, and its TCRdb copy is limited to in-frame clones, with some not included. The data show under 250,000 clones, around 83% seen once. The sequencing sample was made of peripheral blood. Receptors originate from a middle-aged man who had recovered from COVID-19.

The chain has TRBV28 and TRBJ2-1, with TRBD2 as a possible D gene (6 bases). Trimming cost V 0 bases and J 12 bases, with 18 bases left between them. Germline CDR1 and CDR2: MDHEN and SYDVKM. The CDR3 spans 15 residues. The CDR3 bases are TGTGCCAGCAGTTTATGGGGGACTCGGGCGGATGGGCAGTTCTTC. Translating it yields CASSLWGTRADGQFF.

J is TRBJ2-5 and V is TRBV6-5, with TRBD1 as a possible D gene (7 bases). Trimming left V 5 bases short and J 4 bases short, with 17 bases between. Germline lookup yields CDR1 MNHEY and CDR2 SVGAGI. The CDR3 loop spans 15 amino acids. The CDR3 protein is CASSPPGQRAETQYF. The DNA for the CDR3 is TGTGCCAGCAGTCCTCCGGGACAGCGGGCAGAGACCCAGTACTTC.

In this sample, this clone turned up a few times. The rearrangement uses TRBV10-1 and TRBJ2-7; the D gene is possibly TRBD1 (6 bases). CDR3 length: 14 amino acids. Trimming took 0 bases from V and 3 from J, leaving 9 bases between them. The germline V gene encodes CDR1 WNHNN and CDR2 SYGVQD (reference sequence). In DNA form, the CDR3 reads TGCGCCAGCAGTGAGTCGACAGGCCGCTACGAGCAGTACTTC. Protein: CASSESTGRYEQYF.

The chain has TRBV7-2 and TRBJ1-6; the match to TRBD1 covers 7 bases. Germline CDR1 reads SGHTA; CDR2 reads FQGNSA. This CDR3 region has 13 residues. The V and J ends lost 5 bases and 11 bases, in that order; junction bases with no gene match: 6. CDR3 DNA sequence: TGTGCCAGCAGCATACAGGGGTCGACACCCCTCCACTTT. Translating it yields CASSIQGSTPLHF.

This chain uses TRBV18 with TRBJ2-7; TRBD2 matches 7 bases. After removal of 0 bases from V and 3 bases from J, the junction contained 5 bases not matched to a gene. CDR1 KGHSH and CDR2 LQKENI come from the germline V gene. This CDR3 region has 15 residues. The CDR3: CASSPPRGRSYEQYF. The CDR3 DNA sequence: TGTGCCAGCTCACCACCTCGCGGGAGAAGCTACGAGCAGTACTTC.

The chain employs TRBV28 and TRBJ2-7; the D gene is possibly TRBD2 (5 bases). Germline CDR1 and CDR2: MDHEN and SYDVKM. The CDR3 spans 15 residues. V was shortened by 3 bases and J by 3 bases, with 15 bases between the two germline ends. The CDR3 DNA follows: TGTGCCAGCAGTTTGGGTGGGAGCTACTACTACGAGCAGTACTTC. Translating gives CASSLGGSYYYEQYF.

V is TRBV7-2 and J is TRBJ1-6; D unclear. Germline V lookup: CDR1 SGHTA, CDR2 FQGNSA. The CDR3 is made up of 14 amino acids. Trimming left V 5 bases short and J 7 bases short, with 12 bases between. The CDR3 protein is CASSRTYSNSPLHF. CDR3 bases: TGTGCCAGCAGCAGGACTTACTCAAATTCACCCCTCCACTTT.

V is TRBV20-1 and J is TRBJ2-1; 11 bases map to TRBD2. V was clipped by 3 bases and J by 7 bases; unmatched bases: 5. This CDR3 has 14 amino acids. Germline V gene sequence: CDR1 DFQATT, CDR2 SNEGSKA (reference sequence). The CDR3 protein is CSASSASGRNEQFF. CDR3 coding DNA: TGCAGTGCTAGTTCGGCTAGCGGGAGGAATGAGCAGTTCTTC.